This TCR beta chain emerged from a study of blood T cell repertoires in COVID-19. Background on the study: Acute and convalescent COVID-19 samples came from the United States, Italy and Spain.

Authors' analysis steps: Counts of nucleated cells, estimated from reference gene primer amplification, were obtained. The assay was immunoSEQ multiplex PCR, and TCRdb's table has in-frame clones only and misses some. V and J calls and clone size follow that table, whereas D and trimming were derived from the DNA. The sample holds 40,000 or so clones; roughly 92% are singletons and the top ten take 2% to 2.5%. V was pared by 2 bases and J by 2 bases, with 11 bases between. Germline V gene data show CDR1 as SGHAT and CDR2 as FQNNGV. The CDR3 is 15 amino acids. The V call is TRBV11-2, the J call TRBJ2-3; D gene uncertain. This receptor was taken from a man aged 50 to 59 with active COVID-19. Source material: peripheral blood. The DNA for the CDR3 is TGTGCCAGCAGCTTATCGGGTCTAATCACAGATACGCAGTATTTT. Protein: CASSLSGLITDTQYF.